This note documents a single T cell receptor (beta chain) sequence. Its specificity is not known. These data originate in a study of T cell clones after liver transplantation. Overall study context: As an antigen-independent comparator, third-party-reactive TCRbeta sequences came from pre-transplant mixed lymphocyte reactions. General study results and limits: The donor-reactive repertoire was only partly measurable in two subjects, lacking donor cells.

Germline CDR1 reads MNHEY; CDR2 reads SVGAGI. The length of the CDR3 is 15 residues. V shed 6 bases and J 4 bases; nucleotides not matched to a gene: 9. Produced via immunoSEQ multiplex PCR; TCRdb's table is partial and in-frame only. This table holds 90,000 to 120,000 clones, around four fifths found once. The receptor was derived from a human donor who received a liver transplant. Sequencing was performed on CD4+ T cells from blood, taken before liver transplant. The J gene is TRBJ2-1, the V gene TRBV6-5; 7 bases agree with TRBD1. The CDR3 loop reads CASSHRDSPYNEQFF. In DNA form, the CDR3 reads TGTGCCAGCAGCCACCGGGACAGCCCTTACAATGAGCAGTTCTTC.